The 25 T cell receptor beta chains listed next were all sequenced from one sample in a study of T cells in Graves' hyperthyroidism and ophthalmopathy. TCR beta CDR3 region amplification was performed from RNA transcripts. With the HTBI primer set, the TCR CDR3 went through a first round of RT-PCR. TCRdb fed the multiplex PCR reads into MiXCR, producing one record per CDR3 protein. The sample yields tens of thousands of distinct CDR3 sequences, roughly 50% seen once. Sample: peripheral blood or thyroid tissue (not recorded which). Source of these receptors: a man aged 18 to 29 with Graves' hyperthyroidism.

V usage is TRBV20-1 and J usage is TRBJ2-7; 10 bases map to TRBD1. The CDR3 length is 14 residues. J gave up 4 bases and V 3 bases, and 6 bases lay outside the gene matches. CDR1 DFQATT and CDR2 SNEGSKA come from the germline V gene (reference sequence). Here the CDR3 DNA reads TGCAGTGCTAGCAGACAGGGGGCATCGTACGAGCAGTACTTC. Translation: CSASRQGASYEQYF.

The rearrangement joins TRBV2 to TRBJ1-5; TRBD1 aligns across 9 bases. With V trimmed by 10 bases and J by 6 bases, 7 bases remained unmatched. The CDR3 has 13 residues. Germline CDR1 reads SNHLY; CDR2 reads FYNNEI. The DNA of the CDR3 is TGTGCCATCACAGGGGGCGCGGGTCAGCCCCAGCATTTT. This sequence encodes CAITGGAGQPQHF.

The chain recombines TRBV7-2 with TRBJ2-7, with 9 bases identical to TRBD2. The V segment lost 1 base and the J segment 7 bases; nucleotides outside the gene matches: 5. From germline, CDR1 is SGHTA and CDR2 FQGNSA. The CDR3 has 14 residues. This chain's CDR3 is CASSLGWREGEQYF. The CDR3 DNA sequence: TGTGCCAGCAGCTTAGGGTGGCGGGAGGGGGAGCAGTACTTC.

J is TRBJ1-1 and V is TRBV10-2; maybe TRBD1 (6 bases). V was cut by 8 bases and J by 4 bases, with 14 bases left in between. The CDR3 is 13 amino acids. From germline, CDR1 is WSHSY and CDR2 SAAADI. Here the CDR3 reads CASGPGQRTEAFF. The CDR3 DNA reads TGCGCCAGCGGACCGGGACAACGCACTGAAGCTTTCTTT.

This clonotype was seen once. The DNA for the CDR3 is TGTGCCAGCAGGGGAGGTGGGACAGGGGTCAGCGGGGAGCTGTTTTTT. Protein sequence: CASRGGGTGVSGELFF. The V and J genes are TRBV7-2 and TRBJ2-2; 10 bases are a match to TRBD1. This CDR3 spans 16 amino acids. Germline values: CDR1 SGHTA, CDR2 FQGNSA. Trimming at V came to 6 bases and at J to 7 bases, leaving 11 bases not matched to a gene.

The chain joins TRBV15 to TRBJ2-2, with D tentatively TRBD2 (5 bases). V lost 3 bases and J 3 bases, leaving 14 bases between the germline ends. This CDR3 region has 16 residues. Germline lookup yields CDR1 LNHNV and CDR2 YYDKDF (reference sequence). The DNA for the CDR3 is TGTGCCACCAGCAGCCCGGGAAGCACCTACACCGGGGAGCTGTTTTTT. It is translated as CATSSPGSTYTGELFF. The whole variable domain, remainder taken from reference TRBV15 and TRBJ2-2, is DAMVIQNPRYQVTQFGKPVTLSCSQTLNHNVMYWYQQKSSQAPKLLFHYYDKDFNNEADTPDNFQSRRPNTSFCFLDIRSPGLGDTAMYLCATSSPGSTYTGELFFGEGSRLTVL.

The sample holds many counts of this clonotype. V gene TRBV6-5 combines with J gene TRBJ1-4; the D is unclear. Trimming removed 2 bases at V and 10 bases at J, with 26 bases between. This CDR3 comprises 18 residues. Germline CDR1 MNHEY, CDR2 SVGAGI. The CDR3 sequence: CASSYISGSGFSLRKLFF. The CDR3 DNA follows: TGTGCCAGCAGTTACATTTCAGGTTCGGGGTTTTCTCTTCGAAAACTGTTTTTT.

The J gene is TRBJ2-5, the V gene TRBV2, with D hard to call. Trimming removed 6 bases at V and 7 bases at J, with 6 bases between. The CDR3 loop spans 10 amino acids. Germline V gene sequence: CDR1 SNHLY, CDR2 FYNNEI. DNA of the CDR3: TGTGCCAGCAGCGCCGGGACCCAGTACTTC. Its translation: CASSAGTQYF.

J is TRBJ2-7 and V is TRBV2; 7 bases are a match to TRBD2. V shed 6 bases and J 0 bases; nucleotides not matched to a gene: 8. This CDR3 has 15 residues. Germline-derived CDR1 and CDR2 are SNHLY and FYNNEI. CDR3 DNA sequence: TGTGCCAGCAGCAGCGGCGGGAGAAGCTCCTACGAGCAGTACTTC. Its protein is CASSSGGRSSYEQYF.

This clonotype was picked up a small number of times. This CDR3 reads CASSEGSRELFF. The CDR3 DNA sequence: TGTGCCAGCAGTGAAGGTAGTCGGGAGCTGTTTTTT. The chain links TRBV25-1 to TRBJ2-2; no definite D call. Looked up from germline, CDR1 is MGHDK and CDR2 is SYGVNS. The CDR3 consists of 12 residues. Trimming removed 2 bases from V and 9 bases from J, with 7 bases in between.

This clonotype has a count of ten or more. The rearrangement uses TRBV7-6 and TRBJ2-7, with D uncertain. V lost 5 bases and J 5 bases, leaving 22 bases between the germline ends. The CDR3 has 16 residues. Germline V gene data show CDR1 as SGHVS and CDR2 as FNYEAQ. The CDR3 nucleotides read TGTGCCAGCAGCCCTGGATCGACTCCCGTCCAGAACGAGCAGTACTTC. This gives the protein CASSPGSTPVQNEQYF.

CDR3 amino acids: CASSSTAQPQHF. CDR3 nucleotides: TGTGCCAGCAGTTCCACGGCTCAGCCCCAGCATTTT. The chain combines TRBV2 with TRBJ1-5; D is unclear. CDR1 and CDR2 from the germline V gene are SNHLY and FYNNEI. The CDR3 is 12 amino acids. Trimming took 5 bases from V and 6 from J, leaving 8 bases between them.

Ten or more counts support this clonotype. The J gene is TRBJ1-5, the V gene TRBV19; D is uncertain. Germline assignment: CDR1 LNHDA and CDR2 SQIVND (reference sequence). V lost 5 bases and J 6 bases, leaving 17 bases between the germline ends. The CDR3 runs 15 residues. Written as DNA, the CDR3 is TGTGCCAGTAGTTCGGGCCTCCCTGGAATTCAGCCCCAGCATTTT. Protein: CASSSGLPGIQPQHF.

In its sample, this clonotype was seen many times. The CDR3 is CASSLGGFGPTTEAFF. The CDR3 DNA sequence: TGTGCCAGCAGCTTAGGAGGGTTCGGCCCAACCACTGAAGCTTTCTTT. The chain combines TRBV7-2 with TRBJ1-1, with unresolved D. CDR1 is SGHTA and CDR2 is FQGNSA in the germline V gene. This CDR3 region has 16 residues. The V end lost 1 base, the J end lost 4 bases, and 16 bases lay between the germline ends.

V and J are TRBV15 and TRBJ1-6; D remains unclear. Germline CDR1 reads LNHNV; CDR2 reads YYDKDF (reference sequence). The V end lost 0 bases, the J end lost 7 bases, and 4 bases lay between the germline ends. CDR3 length equals 13 residues. The CDR3 DNA reads as TGTGCCACCAGCAGAGATATAAATTCACCCCTCCACTTT. Translated: CATSRDINSPLHF.

In this sample, this clonotype turned up many times. The V and J genes are TRBV7-2 and TRBJ1-4; no reliable D call. Trimming shortened V by 5 bases and J by 7 bases, and 20 bases separated the two germline ends. The germline gives CDR1 SGHTA, CDR2 FQGNSA. The CDR3 covers 16 residues. The CDR3 DNA is TGTGCCAGCAGCCCACTGCGAGCGGGAGTGTTTGAAAAACTGTTTTTT. The encoded protein is CASSPLRAGVFEKLFF. Full variable domain (rest looked up from reference TRBV7-2 and TRBJ1-4): GAGVSQSPSNKVTEKGKDVELRCDPISGHTALYWYRQSLGQGLEFLIYFQGNSAPDKSGLPSDRFSAERTGGSVSTLTIQRTQQEDSAVYLCASSPLRAGVFEKLFFGSGTQLSVL.

About this clonotype: The conserved closing phenylalanine or tryptophan is absent in this CDR3, likely reflecting a read error. The genes are TRBV7-2 and TRBJ2-7, with a possible D match to TRBD1 (6 bases). V shed 5 bases and J shed 3 bases, with 11 bases lying between them. Per the germline V gene, CDR1 is SGHTA and CDR2 is FQGNSA. This CDR3 has 13 amino acids. The CDR3 region is CASSQVQGYEQYL. The CDR3 nucleotides read TGTGCCAGCAGCCAAGTACAGGGCTACGAGCAGTACCTC.

The chain is built from TRBV6-5 and TRBJ2-5; 9 bases fit TRBD1. This CDR3 region has 15 residues. Germline V CDR1 and CDR2: MNHEY, SVGAGI. V lost 5 bases, J lost 7 bases, and 11 bases stayed unmatched. The CDR3 protein is CASSAGQGLRVTQYF. CDR3 DNA sequence: TGTGCCAGCAGTGCGGGACAGGGTCTGCGGGTGACCCAGTACTTC.

This clonotype was seen repeatedly, ten times or more. The rearrangement uses TRBV4-1 and TRBJ2-3, with TRBD2 matching over 9 bases. CDR3 length: 17 residues. V was pared by 3 bases and J by 3 bases, with 10 bases of the junction left unmatched. Germline lookup yields CDR1 MGHRA and CDR2 YSYEKL. The CDR3 bases are TGCGCCAGCAGCCATCTCCTAGCGGGGATTGGTACAGATACGCAGTATTTT. Translating it yields CASSHLLAGIGTDTQYF.

This clonotype is medium-sized by share. The chain recombines TRBV25-1 with TRBJ1-5; unclear D gene. CDR1 is MGHDK, CDR2 SYGVNS, per germline. Trimming took off 3 bases at V and 7 bases at J, with 10 bases between the two ends. The CDR3 covers 13 residues. The CDR3 DNA reads as TGTGCCAGCAGTGAGGATCTGAAGCAGCCCCAGCATTTT. This sequence encodes CASSEDLKQPQHF.

V usage is TRBV12-3 or TRBV12-4 and J usage is TRBJ2-6; D not certain. The V and J ends lost 4 bases and 3 bases respectively, with 4 bases between them. This CDR3 has 13 residues. As DNA, the CDR3 is TGTGCCAGCAGTTACTATGGGGCCAACGTCCTGACTTTC. Amino acids: CASSYYGANVLTF.

In this sample, this clonotype turned up many times. This chain joins TRBV7-9 and TRBJ2-5, with D possibly TRBD2 on 5 matching bases. This CDR3 comprises 15 residues. The V end lost 2 bases, the J end lost 0 bases, and 10 bases lay between the germline ends. Germline V gene data show CDR1 as SEHNR and CDR2 as FQNEAQ (reference sequence). CDR3 protein: CASSLSYGDQETQYF. The CDR3 nucleotides read TGTGCCAGCAGCTTATCCTACGGGGACCAAGAGACCCAGTACTTC.

CDR3 region: CASSRGGKTDTQYF. CDR3 coding DNA: TGTGCCAGCAGCCGCGGCGGGAAAACAGATACGCAGTATTTT. This chain joins TRBV7-8 and TRBJ2-3; TRBD2 might be the D (6 bases). The ends were cut back, 5 bases at V and 3 bases at J, with 12 bases in the middle. This CDR3 is 14 amino acids long. Germline assignment: CDR1 SGHVS and CDR2 FQNEAQ.

The rearrangement joins TRBV7-2 to TRBJ2-5, with D maybe TRBD2 (5 bases). This CDR3 region has 16 residues. Germline V gene sequence: CDR1 SGHTA, CDR2 FQGNSA. V was trimmed by 4 bases and J by 12 bases, leaving 27 bases between them. CDR3 sequence (DNA): TGTGCCAGCAGCTCCCACGGTAGGACTTATCAGAGCGAGGAGTACTTC. Its translation: CASSSHGRTYQSEEYF.

This clonotype was counted at least ten times. This chain links TRBV11-1 with TRBJ1-5; 9 bases match TRBD1. CDR1 is SGHAT, CDR2 FQDESV, per germline (reference sequence). The CDR3 is 18 residues long. The V segment lost 1 base and the J segment 4 bases; nucleotides outside the gene matches: 11. The CDR3 protein is CASSLEDSRDRVNQPQHF. The DNA of the CDR3 is TGTGCCAGCAGCTTAGAGGATTCCAGGGACAGGGTAAATCAGCCCCAGCATTTT.